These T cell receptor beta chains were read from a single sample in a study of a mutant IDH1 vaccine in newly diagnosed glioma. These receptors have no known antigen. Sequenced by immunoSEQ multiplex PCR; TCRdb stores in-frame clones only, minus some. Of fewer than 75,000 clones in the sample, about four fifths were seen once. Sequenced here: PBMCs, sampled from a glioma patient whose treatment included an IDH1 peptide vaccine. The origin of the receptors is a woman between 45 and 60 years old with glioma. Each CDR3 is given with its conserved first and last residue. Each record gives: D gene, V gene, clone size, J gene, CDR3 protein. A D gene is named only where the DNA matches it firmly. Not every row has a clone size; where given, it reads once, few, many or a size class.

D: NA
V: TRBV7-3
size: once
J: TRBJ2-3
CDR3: CASSPGTAIHSTDTQYF

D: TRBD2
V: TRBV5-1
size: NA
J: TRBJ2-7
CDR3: CASSLAGDYYEQYF

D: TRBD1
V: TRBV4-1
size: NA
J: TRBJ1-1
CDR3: CASSQVGTALEAFF

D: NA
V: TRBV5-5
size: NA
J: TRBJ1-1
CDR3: CASSSTVTNTEVFF

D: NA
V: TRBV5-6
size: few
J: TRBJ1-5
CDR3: CASSLMSSQNQPQHF

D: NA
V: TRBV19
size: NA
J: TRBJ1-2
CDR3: CASSMYATNYGYTF

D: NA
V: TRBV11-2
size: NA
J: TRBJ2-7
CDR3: CASSPRPSYEQYF

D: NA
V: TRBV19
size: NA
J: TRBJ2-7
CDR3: CASSIPPYEQYF

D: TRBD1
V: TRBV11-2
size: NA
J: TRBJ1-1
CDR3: CASTSLIQTGGWTEAFF

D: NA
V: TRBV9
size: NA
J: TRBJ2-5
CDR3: CASSVVDGRQETQYF

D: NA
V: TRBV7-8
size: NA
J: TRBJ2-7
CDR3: CASSLARTASSYEQYF

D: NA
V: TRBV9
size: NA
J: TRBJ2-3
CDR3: CASSVFPGTDTQYF

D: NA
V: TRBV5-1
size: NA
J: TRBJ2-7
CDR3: CASSADYEQYF

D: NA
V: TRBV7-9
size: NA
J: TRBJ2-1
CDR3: CASRGRDLDEQFF

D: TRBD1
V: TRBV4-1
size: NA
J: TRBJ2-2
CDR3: CASSHGPTGVTNTGELFF

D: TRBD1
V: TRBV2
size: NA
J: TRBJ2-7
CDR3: CASSGQGGSYEQYF

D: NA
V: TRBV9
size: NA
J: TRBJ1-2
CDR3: CASSDQGLGYTF

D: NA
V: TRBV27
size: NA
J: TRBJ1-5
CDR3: CASSLSLNQPQHF

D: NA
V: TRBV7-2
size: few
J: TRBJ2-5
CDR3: CASSSKAGGGSETQYF

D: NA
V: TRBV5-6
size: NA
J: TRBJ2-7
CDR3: CASSPDRSYEQYF

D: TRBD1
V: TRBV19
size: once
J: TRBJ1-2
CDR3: CASSTDKYRQGSPGYTF

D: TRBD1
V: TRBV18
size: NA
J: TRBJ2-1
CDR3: CASSPPTTGSDEQFF

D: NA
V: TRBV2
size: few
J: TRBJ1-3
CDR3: CASSSQGGASGNTIYF

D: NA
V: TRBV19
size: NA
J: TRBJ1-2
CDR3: CASSIKVEYGYTF

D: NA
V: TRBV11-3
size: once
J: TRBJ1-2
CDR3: CASSFRGTEYGYTF

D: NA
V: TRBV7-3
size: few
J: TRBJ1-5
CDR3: CASSWGRNQPQHF

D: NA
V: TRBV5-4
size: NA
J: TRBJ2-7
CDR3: CASSPDRLREQYF

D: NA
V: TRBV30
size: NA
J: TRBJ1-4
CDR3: CAWTPNSRWKEKLFF